The rows below give T cell receptor beta chains drawn from one sample of a study of OX40 agonist ivuxolimab in advanced cancers. The assay was immunoSEQ multiplex PCR, and TCRdb's table has in-frame clones only and misses some. The sample lists 40,000 to 55,000 clones; roughly 85% were seen once. The sample was CD4+ or CD8+ T cells sorted from blood, taken in a trial of the OX40 agonist ivuxolimab. Source of these receptors: an adult with an advanced solid tumor such as melanoma, head and neck, liver or kidney cancer. Each CDR3 is given with its conserved first and last residue. The D gene is left open where the match is weak. Only some rows state a clone size, as once, few, many or a class for expanded clones.

abundance,len,j_gene,d_gene,v_gene,CDR3nt,CDR3aa
-,13,TRBJ2-5,-,TRBV11-3,TGTGCCAGCAGCTTAGAGGGGATCGGGACCCAGTACTTC,CASSLEGIGTQYF
-,15,TRBJ2-7,TRBD2,TRBV7-9,TGTGCCAGCAGCCCCGTGCGGGGGGACTCCTACGAGCAGTACTTC,CASSPVRGDSYEQYF
-,15,TRBJ2-3,TRBD1,TRBV13,TGTGCCAGCAGCTCCCGGGACAGGGTAGCAGATACGCAGTATTTT,CASSSRDRVADTQYF
-,16,TRBJ2-1,TRBD2,TRBV6-5,TGTGCCAGCAGTTACTCGACCGGGCTAGCGGGGTCCCGACGGTTCTTC,CASSYSTGLAGSRRFF
-,11,TRBJ1-1,-,TRBV20-1,TGCGGTACATCGACGAACACTGAAGCTTTCTTT,CGTSTNTEAFF
-,12,TRBJ2-3,-,TRBV9,TGTGCCAGCAGCGGAGGGGTGAATACGCAGTATTTT,CASSGGVNTQYF
-,16,TRBJ2-2,TRBD1,TRBV7-2,TGTGCCAGCAGCTTAGTCTCGACAGGGGGCGGCGGGGAGCTGTTTTTT,CASSLVSTGGGGELFF
-,12,TRBJ2-3,-,TRBV6-1,TGTGCCAGCGGGGCTCATGCAGATACGCAGTATTTT,CASGAHADTQYF
-,16,TRBJ2-2,TRBD2,TRBV7-9,TGTGCCAGCAGCTATGGACTAGCGGGAGCGTCCGGGGAGCTGTTTTTT,CASSYGLAGASGELFF
once,12,TRBJ2-7,TRBD2,TRBV2,TGTGCCAGCAGTGAACTAGCGGGGATCCCCAATTTC,CASSELAGIPNF
-,17,TRBJ2-7,TRBD1,TRBV28,TGTGCCAGCAGTTCAGCCCGGACAGGGAGTAGCTCCTACGAGCAGTACTTC,CASSSARTGSSSYEQYF
-,15,TRBJ2-7,TRBD2,TRBV11-2,TGTGCCAGCAGCTGGACTAGCGGGGTAACCTACGAGCAGTACTTC,CASSWTSGVTYEQYF
-,12,TRBJ1-1,-,TRBV5-1,TGCGCCAGCAGCCCTGACAGCGTTGAAGCTTTCTTT,CASSPDSVEAFF
-,15,TRBJ2-5,TRBD2,TRBV7-9,TGTGCCAGCAGCCTAACCGGGGGGTCCCAAGAGACCCAGTACTTC,CASSLTGGSQETQYF
-,14,TRBJ2-1,TRBD2,TRBV6-4,TGTGCCAGCAGTGCCAGCGGGACCTACAATGAGCAGTTCTTC,CASSASGTYNEQFF
-,15,TRBJ2-2,TRBD1,TRBV7-2,TGTGCCAGCAGTCCCACAGGGGGCACGGGCGGGGAGCTGTTTTTT,CASSPTGGTGGELFF
-,14,TRBJ1-2,TRBD1,TRBV11-2,TGTGCCAGCAGCTCGTCACAGGGGCTCTATGGCTACACCTTC,CASSSSQGLYGYTF
-,14,TRBJ2-7,TRBD1,TRBV30,TGTGCCTGGAGGGGACAGGGGATCTCCTACGAGCAGTACTTC,CAWRGQGISYEQYF
once,17,TRBJ2-2,-,TRBV10-2,TGCGCCAGCAGTGAGCGACAGAAGAGAACGAACACCGGGGAGCTGTTTTTT,CASSERQKRTNTGELFF
-,13,TRBJ2-7,-,TRBV11-2,TGTGCCAGCAGCTTAACAGGAACCTACGAGCAGTACTTC,CASSLTGTYEQYF
-,16,TRBJ1-1,-,TRBV18,TGTGCCAGCTCACCCCGAACCATCATCATGAACACTGAAGCTTTCTTT,CASSPRTIIMNTEAFF
-,15,TRBJ1-2,TRBD1,TRBV4-2,TGTGCCAGCAGCCAACAGCGGGACAGGAACTATGGCTACACCTTC,CASSQQRDRNYGYTF
-,14,TRBJ1-1,-,TRBV7-2,TGTGCCAGCAGCTTAGGAGGGATATACACTGAAGCTTTCTTT,CASSLGGIYTEAFF